Each of the 5 T cell receptor beta chains below was sequenced from the same sample in a study of control samples from healthy donors and cancer patients. Repertoires were generated with immunoSEQ multiplex PCR, while TCRdb's copy carries only in-frame clones and drops some. The sample carries tens of thousands of clones, roughly 87% recorded once. The sequenced sample consisted of PBMCs. All receptors derive from a man aged 40-49 years with colorectal cancer.

The CDR3 DNA reads as TGTGCCAGCGCCTCGCAGGGGGCCTCGGAGGGTGAGCAGTTCTTC. Amino acids: CASASQGASEGEQFF. The chain carries TRBV2 and TRBJ2-1; 8 bases fit TRBD1. The ends lost 8 bases at V and 9 bases at J; junction bases unmatched: 15. This CDR3 comprises 15 residues. The V gene's germline CDR1 is SNHLY and CDR2 FYNNEI.

The V call is TRBV5-6, the J call TRBJ2-7; possibly TRBD2 for D (6 bases). V was shortened by 0 bases and J by 2 bases, with 9 bases between the two germline ends. This CDR3 region has 14 residues. CDR1 SGHDT and CDR2 YYEEEE come from the germline V gene. Here the CDR3 reads CASSLAPSAYEQYF. CDR3 DNA sequence: TGTGCCAGCAGCTTGGCCCCTAGCGCCTACGAGCAGTACTTC.

The DNA for the CDR3 is TGTGCCAGCAGCTTGACTAGCGGGAGTGCGGCCGGGGAGCTGTTTTTT. This translates into CASSLTSGSAAGELFF. The genes are TRBV7-9 and TRBJ2-2; 12 bases fit TRBD2. The CDR3 has 16 amino acids. The ends lost 3 bases at V and 6 bases at J; junction bases unmatched: 5. CDR1 is SEHNR, CDR2 FQNEAQ, per germline (reference sequence).

CDR3 region: CASNEGPYGYTF. Written as DNA, the CDR3 is TGTGCCAGCAACGAGGGCCCCTATGGCTACACCTTC. The rearrangement links TRBV28 to TRBJ1-2; D is undetermined. Germline assignment: CDR1 MDHEN and CDR2 SYDVKM. V was clipped by 7 bases and J by 4 bases, with 10 bases between them. The CDR3 runs 12 residues.

CDR3 sequence reads: CASSWTSGSGGSYNEQFF. The CDR3 nucleotides are TGTGCCAGCAGCTGGACTAGCGGGAGTGGGGGCTCCTACAATGAGCAGTTCTTC. This chain joins TRBV7-9 and TRBJ2-1, with 13 bases fitting TRBD2. Germline-derived CDR1 and CDR2 are SEHNR and FQNEAQ (reference sequence). V was clipped by 4 bases and J by 0 bases; unmatched bases: 6. The length of the CDR3 is 18 residues.